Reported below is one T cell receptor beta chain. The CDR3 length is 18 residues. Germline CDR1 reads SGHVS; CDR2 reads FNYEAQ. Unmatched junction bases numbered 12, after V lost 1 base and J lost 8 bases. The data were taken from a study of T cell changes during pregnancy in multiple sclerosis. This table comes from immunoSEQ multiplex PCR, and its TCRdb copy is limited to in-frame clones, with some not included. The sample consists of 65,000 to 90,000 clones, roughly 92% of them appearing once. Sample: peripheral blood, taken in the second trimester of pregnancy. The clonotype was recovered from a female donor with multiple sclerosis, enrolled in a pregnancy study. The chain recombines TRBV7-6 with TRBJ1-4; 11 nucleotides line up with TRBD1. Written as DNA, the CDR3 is TGTGCCAGCAGCTTAGACCCCGGGACAGGGGGAAGTTTGGAAAAACTGTTTTTT. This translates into CASSLDPGTGGSLEKLFF.